This passage covers 16 T cell receptor beta chains from one sample sequenced in a study of blood T cell repertoires in COVID-19. The method was immunoSEQ multiplex PCR; TCRdb's version includes in-frame clones alone and lacks a portion of them. This sample carries about 130,000 clones, approximately 77% of them seen once, and the ten largest clones take 15% to 25%. The sequenced sample was peripheral blood. These receptors were obtained from a man aged 80 or over with acute or convalescent COVID-19.

The chain recombines TRBV19 with TRBJ1-2; 9 positions agree with TRBD1. Germline CDR1 and CDR2: LNHDA and SQIVND (reference sequence). The CDR3 sequence is 16 residues long. V shed 1 base and J 6 bases; nucleotides not matched to a gene: 9. The CDR3 spells CASSIGWTGVRNGYTF. The CDR3 DNA reads as TGTGCCAGTAGTATAGGATGGACAGGGGTTCGCAATGGCTACACCTTC.

V and J are TRBV5-6 and TRBJ2-1, with 7 bases fitting TRBD1. The CDR3 contains 15 residues. The ends lost 2 bases at V and 6 bases at J; junction bases unmatched: 8. CDR1 SGHDT and CDR2 YYEEEE come from the germline V gene. The CDR3 sequence: CASSFMTGPINEQFF. The CDR3 DNA reads as TGTGCCAGCAGCTTTATGACAGGGCCGATCAATGAGCAGTTCTTC.

This rearrangement joins TRBV6-6 to TRBJ1-3; D uncertain. There are 12 residues in the CDR3. The ends were cut back, 2 bases at V and 7 bases at J, with 6 bases in the middle. Per germline, CDR1 MNHNY and CDR2 SVGAGI (reference sequence). CDR3 bases: TGTGCCAGCAGTTACAGTGGCAACACCATATATTTT. Translation gives CASSYSGNTIYF.

The chain links TRBV29-1 to TRBJ2-1; D uncertain. Germline loops: CDR1 SQVTM, CDR2 ANQGSEA. The CDR3 extends over 11 amino acids. Trimming cost V 6 bases and J 6 bases, with 9 bases left between them. The CDR3 coding sequence is TGCAGCGTACAGCCCTCCAATGAGCAGTTCTTC. It codes for CSVQPSNEQFF.

This rearrangement joins TRBV5-1 to TRBJ2-5; D remains ambiguous. The CDR3 runs 15 residues. The V end lost 1 base, the J end lost 1 base, and 11 bases lay between the germline ends. Germline lookup yields CDR1 SGHRS and CDR2 YFSETQ. CDR3 sequence (DNA): TGCGCCAGCAGCTTGATGCCTACCGCCCAAGAGACCCAGTACTTC. This encodes CASSLMPTAQETQYF.

The V and J genes are TRBV2 and TRBJ2-7; 9 bases map to TRBD1. The V gene end was trimmed by 2 bases and the J gene end by 4 bases; junction bases not matched to a gene: 3. This CDR3 has 14 amino acids. In germline, CDR1 is SNHLY, CDR2 FYNNEI. CDR3 sequence: CASSENRGPYEQYF. In DNA, the CDR3 is TGTGCCAGCAGTGAAAACAGGGGGCCTTACGAGCAGTACTTC.

The gene calls are TRBV24-1 and TRBJ2-5; no definite D call. The CDR3 is 14 residues long. Trimming took 1 base from V and 4 from J, leaving 9 bases between them. The germline gives CDR1 KGHDR, CDR2 SFDVKD. CDR3 nucleotide sequence: TGTGCCACCAGTGATTTTACAGAAACAGAGACCCAGTACTTC. This gives the protein CATSDFTETETQYF.

This clone was counted between two and nine times. The chain uses TRBV9 and TRBJ1-2; D is unclear. The CDR3 has 13 amino acids. CDR1 and CDR2 from the germline V gene are SGDLS and YYNGEE. V lost 4 bases and J lost 5, with 12 bases in between. The CDR3 spells CASSPHPGYGYTF. CDR3 DNA: TGTGCCAGCAGCCCCCATCCCGGTTATGGCTACACCTTC.

The sample holds many counts of this clone. The chain is built from TRBV18 and TRBJ2-5; 11 bases match TRBD1. Germline values: CDR1 KGHSH, CDR2 LQKENI. The V gene end was trimmed by 3 bases and the J gene end by 2 bases; junction bases not matched to a gene: 5. The CDR3 runs 16 residues. This CDR3 is CASSPGQGAIQETQYF. The CDR3 DNA is TGTGCCAGCTCACCCGGACAGGGGGCTATACAAGAGACCCAGTACTTC.

This clone was seen a handful of times. The V call is TRBV28, the J call TRBJ1-4; D not resolved. V was pared by 8 bases and J by 0 bases, with 10 bases between. The germline V gene encodes CDR1 MDHEN and CDR2 SYDVKM. The CDR3 contains 14 residues. In DNA form, the CDR3 reads TGTGCCAGCCGTACCGGGACAACTAATGAAAAACTGTTTTTT. Encoded protein: CASRTGTTNEKLFF.

The J gene is TRBJ2-1, the V gene TRBV5-4; 8 bases map to TRBD2. V lost 4 bases and J lost 2; bases outside the gene matches: 8. Germline V lookup: CDR1 SGHNT, CDR2 YYREEE (reference sequence). The CDR3 extends over 16 amino acids. The chain's CDR3 is CASSGAGTRTYNEQFF. CDR3 nucleotides: TGTGCCAGCAGCGGGGCCGGGACTAGGACCTACAATGAGCAGTTCTTC.

This chain joins TRBV5-4 and TRBJ1-2; a possible D gene is TRBD1 (6 bases). Germline CDR1 SGHNT, CDR2 YYREEE (reference sequence). The V end lost 1 base, the J end lost 2 bases, and 6 bases lay between the germline ends. CDR3 length: 13 amino acids. The CDR3 loop reads CASSLRGNYGYTF. The CDR3 region has the DNA TGTGCCAGCAGCTTGAGGGGGAACTATGGCTACACCTTC.

This sequence joins TRBV5-6 and TRBJ2-7, with 7 bases identical to TRBD2. This CDR3 is built from 13 residues. In germline, CDR1 is SGHDT, CDR2 YYEEEE. V dropped 4 bases and J dropped 6; count of bases not matched to a gene: 7. The CDR3 DNA follows: TGTGCCAGCAGCCTCCGAGCGGGGAGCGAGCAGTACTTC. Amino acids: CASSLRAGSEQYF.

This chain links TRBV5-8 with TRBJ2-7; possible D gene TRBD2, 6 bases. Between the trimmed V and J ends, which lost 1 base and 5 bases, there was a span of 16 bases. The CDR3 runs 15 residues. CDR1 is SGHTS, CDR2 YDEGEE, per germline. The CDR3 spells CASSLIRLANNEQYF. Here the CDR3 DNA reads TGTGCCAGCAGCTTGATACGTCTAGCGAACAACGAGCAGTACTTC.

A single count supports this clone. The chain employs TRBV19 and TRBJ2-3; 10 positions agree with TRBD2. CDR3 size: 17 residues. Germline V gene sequence: CDR1 LNHDA, CDR2 SQIVND (reference sequence). The J segment lost 4 bases and the V segment lost 5 bases, leaving 12 bases of the junction unmatched. The CDR3, as DNA: TGTGCCAGTAGTTGGTCGGCTAGCGGGGGATGGGCAGATACGCAGTATTTT. The encoded protein is CASSWSASGGWADTQYF.

The V gene is TRBV5-1, the J gene TRBJ2-7, with 8 bases matching TRBD1. CDR1 is SGHRS, CDR2 YFSETQ, per germline. The CDR3 has 14 amino acids. The J segment lost 4 bases and the V segment lost 3 bases, leaving 6 bases of the junction unmatched. CDR3 sequence: CASSSPGQEYEQYF. The CDR3, as DNA: TGCGCCAGCAGCTCGCCGGGACAGGAGTACGAGCAGTACTTC.